The rows below give T cell receptor beta chains drawn from one sample of a study of human T cells and chemical hapten exposure. TCRdb re-called the RACE reads with MiXCR, one entry per CDR3 protein. This table has about 130,000 distinct CDR3 sequences, approximately 10% appearing once. Material: whole blood. The receptors shown here come from a male donor in good health. Some clones in this sample may be carry-over from other donors' samples. CDR3s include the opening cysteine and the closing phenylalanine or tryptophan. A D gene is named only where the DNA matches it firmly. Not all rows give a size; the values are once, few, many and, for expanded clones, a class.

clone size	D gene	V gene	J gene	CDR3 DNA	CDR3 protein
many	.	TRBV11-1	TRBJ2-2	TGTGCCAGCAGCCTTAACGTCCCCGGAGACGGCGGCGGGGAGCTGTTTTTT	CASSLNVPGDGGGELFF
.	.	TRBV6-4	TRBJ2-7	TGTGCCAGCAGCGAACCGACAGACTCCTACGAGCAGTACTTC	CASSEPTDSYEQYF
.	TRBD1	TRBV25-1	TRBJ2-2	TGTGCCAGCAGCTTAACCGGGACAGGGAGAAACACCGGGGAGCTGTTTTTT	CASSLTGTGRNTGELFF
few	.	TRBV25-1	TRBJ2-3	TGTGCCAGCAGTGGGAAGGGAAAGCGGAGTTACACAGATACGCAGTATTTT	CASSGKGKRSYTDTQYF
.	.	TRBV19	TRBJ2-5	TGTGCCAGTAGCCCCGATGAAGAGACCCAGTACTTC	CASSPDEETQYF
many	.	TRBV20-1	TRBJ2-1	TGCAGTGCTAGTGCCCTGGGAGGAACTGTATTC	CSASALGGTVF
.	TRBD2	TRBV7-2	TRBJ2-1	TGTGCCAGCAGCTTCGCTAGCGGGAGCTGGGATGAGCAGTTCTTC	CASSFASGSWDEQFF
.	TRBD1	TRBV29-1	TRBJ2-5	TGCAGCGTAGGACAGGGGGGCCTCCAAGAGACCCAGTACTTC	CSVGQGGLQETQYF
few	TRBD2	TRBV24-1	TRBJ2-2	TGTGCCACCAGTGATTTACGCTCCCTTGGCGGGGGGGAGAATACCGGGGAGCTGTTTTTT	CATSDLRSLGGGENTGELFF
many	TRBD2	TRBV7-9	TRBJ2-7	TGTGCCAGCAGCCAAGGACTAGCGGGGAGTCGGCAGTACTTC	CASSQGLAGSRQYF
.	.	TRBV5-6	TRBJ1-2	TGTGCCAGCAGCTTGCCCTTGGACCCCTATGGCTACACCTTC	CASSLPLDPYGYTF
.	.	TRBV20-1	TRBJ2-5	TGCAGTGCTAGTGAGGGAGTGGAAGAGACCCAGTACTTC	CSASEGVEETQYF
.	.	TRBV5-1	TRBJ1-5	TGCGCCAGCAGCCCCAACCCAGGGGACGGGTATCAGCCCCAGCATTTT	CASSPNPGDGYQPQHF
many	.	TRBV7-9	TRBJ2-7	TGTGCCAGCAGCTCTCCTAGGACAGCCTCCTACGAGCAGTACTTC	CASSSPRTASYEQYF
few	.	TRBV7-9	TRBJ1-5	TGTGCCAGCAGCTTAGGTCAGGGAGAGTATAGCAATCAGCCCCAGCATTTT	CASSLGQGEYSNQPQHF
many	.	TRBV10-3	TRBJ2-2	TGTGCCATCAGTGGGTTGATGGTGCAGTCGAACACCGGGGAGCTGTTTTTT	CAISGLMVQSNTGELFF
few	.	TRBV3-1	TRBJ2-1	TGTGCCAGCAGCCAAGATGTGGATACGGCCCGATCCAATGAGCAGTTCTTC	CASSQDVDTARSNEQFF
few	.	TRBV6-2/TRBV6-3	TRBJ2-1	TGTGCCAGCAGTTACTCAGGGACTCAGTCCTACAATGAGCAGTTCTTC	CASSYSGTQSYNEQFF
.	.	TRBV19	TRBJ1-5	TGTGCCAGTAGTATAGTGGGAAATCAGCCCCAGCATTTT	CASSIVGNQPQHF
few	TRBD1	TRBV20-1	TRBJ2-7	TGCAGTGCCCCGTTCCAAACCGGACAGGGAGGCTACGAGCAGTACTTC	CSAPFQTGQGGYEQYF
few	TRBD1	TRBV5-1	TRBJ1-4	TGCGCCAGCAGCCCCGGGACAGACGACGAAAAACTGTTTTTT	CASSPGTDDEKLFF
few	.	TRBV12-5	TRBJ2-4	TGTGCTAGTGGTTTCGGGACCAAAAACATTCAGTACTTC	CASGFGTKNIQYF
many	TRBD1	TRBV6-5	TRBJ2-7	TGTGCCAGCAGTTATGGGACAGGGTTTTACGAGCAGTACTTC	CASSYGTGFYEQYF
few	TRBD2	TRBV27	TRBJ2-1	TGTGCCAGCAGTTCGGCTAGCGGGAGTAATGAGCAGTTCTTC	CASSSASGSNEQFF
.	.	TRBV7-7	TRBJ2-5	TGTGCCAGCAGCCCGGGCCCGTCAGGGGAGACCCAGTACTTC	CASSPGPSGETQYF
many	TRBD2	TRBV7-9	TRBJ2-1	TGTGCCAGCAGCTCGAGAATGGGGACTAGCGCCTCCTACAATGAGCAGTTCTTC	CASSSRMGTSASYNEQFF
many	TRBD1	TRBV6-5	TRBJ1-1	TGTGCCAGCAGTTCAGACAGGGTGAACACTGAAGCTTTCTTT	CASSSDRVNTEAFF
few	.	TRBV7-6	TRBJ2-7	TGTGCCAGCAGCTTAGACGCCAAGAACTACGAGCAGTACTTC	CASSLDAKNYEQYF
.	TRBD2	TRBV11-2	TRBJ2-1	TGTGCCAGCAGCTCGGGACTAGCGGGGATAAATGAGCAGTTCTTC	CASSSGLAGINEQFF
few	TRBD2	TRBV29-1	TRBJ2-7	TGCAGCGTTGAAGAATCGAGTAGCGGGGGGCTGAACGAGCAGTACTTC	CSVEESSSGGLNEQYF
few	.	TRBV19	TRBJ2-1	TGTGCCAGTAGTATGCCTGCCCTCGGCTACAATGAGCAGTTCTTC	CASSMPALGYNEQFF
many	TRBD1	TRBV9	TRBJ2-7	TGTGCCAGCAGCGTAGCAGGGGGACAGGGCACCTACGAGCAGTACTTC	CASSVAGGQGTYEQYF
few	.	TRBV29-1	TRBJ2-2	TGCAGCGTCACGGAAAACACCGGGGAGCTGTTTTTT	CSVTENTGELFF
few	.	TRBV5-1	TRBJ2-5	TGCGCCAGCAGCTCCGCGCCCGGACACGAACAAGAGACCCAGTACTTC	CASSSAPGHEQETQYF
many	.	TRBV6-5	TRBJ2-2	TGTGCCAGCATTGGCGGTGGACAGCGAAGGGTTACCGGGGAGCTGTTTTTT	CASIGGGQRRVTGELFF
few	.	TRBV18	TRBJ2-3	TGTGCCAGCTCACCCTCCGGACTTTTCACAGATACGCAGTATTTT	CASSPSGLFTDTQYF
many	.	TRBV7-9	TRBJ1-6	TGTGCCAGCAGCTCCCGGACTCAAGATTCACCCCTCCACTTT	CASSSRTQDSPLHF
few	.	TRBV7-2	TRBJ2-1	TGTGCCAGCAGCGTGGGGACGGTGCATGAGCAGTTCTTC	CASSVGTVHEQFF
few	TRBD2	TRBV20-1	TRBJ2-1	TGCAGTGCTCTTAGCGGGGGGTTGGAAAATGAGCAGTTCTTC	CSALSGGLENEQFF
many	.	TRBV9	TRBJ2-1	TGTGCCAGCAGCGTAGCAGCTGACGGGTCCTACAATGAGCAGTTCTTC	CASSVAADGSYNEQFF
.	.	TRBV6-1	TRBJ1-4	TGTGCCAGCAGTGAAGGTGTCAGACCAACTAATGAAAAACTGTTTTTT	CASSEGVRPTNEKLFF
.	TRBD2	TRBV27	TRBJ2-7	TGTGCCAGCAGTCATGGGGACTACCGGTCCTACGAGCAGTACTTC	CASSHGDYRSYEQYF
many	TRBD2	TRBV4-1	TRBJ2-3	TGCGCCAGCAGCCAAACCGGGACTAGCGGGGCTAGCACAGATACGCAGTATTTT	CASSQTGTSGASTDTQYF
few	.	TRBV6-6	TRBJ2-3	TGTGCCAGCAGTTATGAGAGGGACCCAGATACGCAGTATTTT	CASSYERDPDTQYF
few	.	TRBV5-1	TRBJ2-7	TGCGCCAGCAGCCCCCGGGCGACAGCCTCCTACGAGCAGTACTTC	CASSPRATASYEQYF
few	.	TRBV6-6	TRBJ1-1	TGTGCCAGCAGACGCCGGGACACTGAAGCTTTCTTT	CASRRRDTEAFF
few	.	TRBV6-2/TRBV6-3	TRBJ2-3	TGTGCCAGCAAGATCGGGGCCGCAGATACGCAGTATTTT	CASKIGAADTQYF
many	TRBD1	TRBV28	TRBJ1-2	TGTGCCAGCAGTTCCGGACAGGGCCTCGGCGGCTACACCTTC	CASSSGQGLGGYTF
.	.	TRBV3-1	TRBJ2-2	TGTGCCAGCAGCCAACCTCCGGGGGAGCTGTTTTTT	CASSQPPGELFF
many	.	TRBV9	TRBJ1-2	TGTGCCAGCAGCGCCGGGGGACCTACTGGCTACACCTTC	CASSAGGPTGYTF
.	TRBD1	TRBV7-2	TRBJ1-2	TGTGCCAGCAGCTTCGACGACAGGGTCCTCTATGGCTACACCTTC	CASSFDDRVLYGYTF
few	.	TRBV29-1	TRBJ1-1	TGCAGCGTTGAAAGGCGGGGCTTGAACACTGAAGCTTTCTTT	CSVERRGLNTEAFF
many	TRBD2	TRBV4-3	TRBJ2-5	TGCGCCAGCAGCCAAGTAGGACCAGCGGGGGAAGAGACCCAGTACTTC	CASSQVGPAGEETQYF
once	.	TRBV27	TRBJ1-6	TGTGCCAGCAGTTTATCGAGAAGGGATTCACCCCTCCACTTT	CASSLSRRDSPLHF
few	.	TRBV3-1	TRBJ2-7	TGTGCCAGCAGCCAGAGCGTCTACGAGCAGTACTTC	CASSQSVYEQYF
many	.	TRBV18	TRBJ1-2	TGTGCCAGCTCACCACCGCGGGCCCTTAACTATGGCTACACCTTC	CASSPPRALNYGYTF
few	TRBD2	TRBV27	TRBJ2-7	TGTGCCAGCAGTTTAGTGCCTAGCGGGGGGGCTGGGCAGTACTTC	CASSLVPSGGAGQYF